The 18 T cell receptor beta chains given below trace back to one sample, sequenced in a study of cytomegalovirus exposure and HLA in healthy donors. A multiplex PCR was run with 60 Vbeta primers and 13 Jbeta primers. The assay was immunoSEQ multiplex PCR, and TCRdb's table has in-frame clones only and misses some. The sample lists approximately 76,000 clones, 79% occurring once. Sequencing was performed on PBMCs. Every receptor here comes from a young man in good health and CMV-seronegative.

The chain carries TRBV19 and TRBJ2-5; a weak D match, TRBD1 (6 bases). Germline values: CDR1 LNHDA, CDR2 SQIVND (reference sequence). The CDR3 sequence is 14 residues long. Trimming pared 4 bases from V and 3 bases from J, leaving 12 bases between. CDR3 DNA sequence: TGTGCCAGTAGTACGGTCCAGGGGAAAGAGACCCAGTACTTC. Protein: CASSTVQGKETQYF.

V usage is TRBV18 and J usage is TRBJ1-1, with 8 nucleotides matching TRBD1. The CDR3 contains 14 residues. Germline V CDR1 and CDR2: KGHSH, LQKENI. With 3 bases clipped from V and 5 bases from J, the junction kept 5 bases outside the gene matches. In DNA form, the CDR3 reads TGTGCCAGCTCACCGACAGGGGCCGATACTGAAGCTTTCTTT. It encodes CASSPTGADTEAFF. The entire variable domain, with the rest obtained from reference TRBV18 and TRBJ1-1, is as follows: NAGVMQNPRHLVRRRGQEARLRCSPMKGHSHVYWYRQLPEEGLKFMVYLQKENIIDESGMPKERFSAEFPKEGPSILRIQQVVRGDSAAYFCASSPTGADTEAFFGQGTRLTVV.

This clone was observed a single time. The chain carries TRBV5-1 and TRBJ2-5, with 8 nucleotides matching TRBD2. With V trimmed by 7 bases and J by 2 bases, 10 bases remained unmatched. Germline loops: CDR1 SGHRS, CDR2 YFSETQ. The CDR3 loop spans 15 amino acids. The CDR3 DNA sequence: TGCGCCAGCCGCGGGGGGCAGAAAGCACAAGAGACCCAGTACTTC. Its protein product is CASRGGQKAQETQYF. Based on the CDR3 plus reference TRBV5-1 and TRBJ2-5, the full variable domain is KAGVTQTPRYLIKTRGQQVTLSCSPISGHRSVSWYQQTPGQGLQFLFEYFSETQRNKGNFPGRFSGRQFSNSRSEMNVSTLELGDSALYLCASRGGQKAQETQYFGPGTRLLVL.

This chain connects TRBV15 to TRBJ1-2; D is possibly TRBD1 (6 bases). CDR1 and CDR2 (germline): LNHNV, YYDKDF (reference sequence). V was clipped by 4 bases and J by 5 bases, with 17 bases between them. CDR3 size: 15 residues. The CDR3 coding sequence is TGTGCCACCAGCATGACAGGTACACGAGGGTATGGCTACACCTTC. Protein: CATSMTGTRGYGYTF.

This clone appeared a few times. The V gene is TRBV5-1, the J gene TRBJ1-1; tentatively, D is TRBD1 (5 bases). The length of the CDR3 is 15 residues. Trimming removed 4 bases at V and 1 base at J, with 14 bases between. Germline V gene lookup returns CDR1 SGHRS and CDR2 YFSETQ. This CDR3 is CASSPNGGGNTEAFF. CDR3 sequence (DNA): TGCGCCAGCAGCCCGAATGGGGGGGGGAACACTGAAGCTTTCTTT.

J is TRBJ2-1 and V is TRBV10-2; TRBD2 aligns across 10 bases. This CDR3 comprises 16 residues. Trimming cost V 2 bases and J 4 bases; bases outside gene matches: 5. Germline CDR1 is WSHSY and CDR2 is SAAADI. The CDR3 region is CASSETSGIIYNEQFF. The CDR3 nucleotides are TGCGCCAGCAGTGAGACTAGCGGGATTATTTACAATGAGCAGTTCTTC.

The V call is TRBV5-1, the J call TRBJ2-7, with D possibly TRBD1 on 6 matching bases. CDR3 size: 14 residues. V was clipped by 1 base and J by 6 bases, with 14 bases between them. The germline V gene has CDR1 SGHRS and CDR2 YFSETQ. Here the CDR3 DNA reads TGCGCCAGCAGCTTGCAGGACAGTCGTCGCGAGCAGTACTTC. Translation gives CASSLQDSRREQYF.

The chain carries TRBV19 and TRBJ1-1, with TRBD1 identical over 7 bases. From germline, CDR1 is LNHDA and CDR2 SQIVND (reference sequence). Trimming took 8 bases from V and 4 from J; bases not matched to a gene: 7. The CDR3 spans 13 residues. Here the CDR3 DNA reads TGTGCCAGTTGTGACAGGGTAGGCACTGAAGCTTTCTTT. Encoded protein: CASCDRVGTEAFF.

The chain recombines TRBV25-1 with TRBJ1-1; D unclear. V shed 7 bases and J shed 4 bases, with 13 bases lying between them. This CDR3 has 13 residues. Germline V gene sequence: CDR1 MGHDK, CDR2 SYGVNS. This chain's CDR3 is CASINSLTTEAFF. The CDR3 nucleotides are TGTGCCAGCATTAATAGCCTGACCACTGAAGCTTTCTTT.

The gene calls are TRBV27 and TRBJ2-4; 10 nucleotides match TRBD1. J was trimmed by 1 base and V by 4 bases; bases with no gene match: 10. This CDR3 has 18 amino acids. CDR1 is MNHEY and CDR2 is SMNVEV in the germline V gene (reference sequence). CDR3 sequence reads: CASSSTGGGYLAKNIQYF. For the CDR3, the DNA is TGTGCCAGCAGTTCGACAGGGGGCGGGTATCTGGCCAAAAACATTCAGTACTTC.

The rearrangement uses TRBV28 and TRBJ2-7, with TRBD2 as a possible D gene (6 bases). Germline V gives CDR1 MDHEN, CDR2 SYDVKM. V was shortened by 6 bases and J by 1 base, with 10 bases between the two germline ends. The CDR3 is 13 amino acids. CDR3 sequence (DNA): TGTGCCAGCAGGGGAGGAACGTCCTACGAGCAGTACTTC. Its protein is CASRGGTSYEQYF. Filled out from reference TRBV28 and TRBJ2-7, the complete variable domain reads DVKVTQSSRYLVKRTGEKVFLECVQDMDHENMFWYRQDPGLGLRLIYFSYDVKMKEKGDIPEGYSVSREKKERFSLILESASTNQTSMYLCASRGGTSYEQYFGPGTRLTVT.

The DNA of the CDR3 is TGCGCCAGCAGCTTTAGGGGGTCAGGCTTGGAGACCCAGTACTTC. This translates into CASSFRGSGLETQYF. The rearrangement joins TRBV5-1 to TRBJ2-5; maybe TRBD1 (6 bases). Germline V gene lookup returns CDR1 SGHRS and CDR2 YFSETQ. The CDR3 loop spans 15 amino acids. With 2 bases removed from V and 5 bases from J, the gap between germline ends came to 16 bases.

This clone was observed a handful of times. The chain combines TRBV30 with TRBJ2-1, with 9 nucleotides matching TRBD2. V lost 6 bases, J lost 7 bases, and 13 bases stayed unmatched. The germline V gene encodes CDR1 GTSNPN and CDR2 SVGIG (reference sequence). This CDR3 contains 15 residues. CDR3 DNA: TGTGCCTGCACGCCCCCGGGACTAGCAGGGAATGAGCAGTTCTTC. Translation gives CACTPPGLAGNEQFF.

This clone was seen more than once but under ten times. V and J are TRBV18 and TRBJ1-6; D is unclear. CDR1 KGHSH and CDR2 LQKENI come from the germline V gene. V lost 3 bases and J lost 5, with 8 bases in between. The CDR3 is made up of 14 amino acids. The CDR3 nucleotides are TGTGCCAGCTCACCGGAGAGGAATAATTCACCCCTCCACTTT. Its translation is CASSPERNNSPLHF.

Only one count was recorded for this clone. The chain uses TRBV27 and TRBJ2-7; 7 nucleotides agree with TRBD2. Germline V gene sequence: CDR1 MNHEY, CDR2 SMNVEV (reference sequence). CDR3 length equals 18 residues. J was trimmed by 2 bases and V by 1 base; bases with no gene match: 14. The CDR3 loop is CASSLLAPSGPRPYEQYF. The CDR3 DNA sequence: TGTGCCAGCAGTTTATTGGCACCTAGCGGCCCTCGACCCTACGAGCAGTACTTC.

This sequence joins TRBV4-1 and TRBJ2-7; D possibly corresponds to TRBD1 (5 bases). The germline CDR1 and CDR2 sequences are MGHRA and YSYEKL. This CDR3 has 15 residues. Trimming removed 0 bases from V and 3 bases from J, with 12 bases in between. This chain's CDR3 is CASSQDGAGLYEQYF. The CDR3 DNA is TGCGCCAGCAGCCAAGATGGGGCAGGGCTCTACGAGCAGTACTTC.

V and J are TRBV27 and TRBJ2-1, with D tentatively TRBD2 (6 bases). V lost 5 bases and J lost 4, with 15 bases in between. The V gene's germline CDR1 is MNHEY and CDR2 SMNVEV (reference sequence). The CDR3 runs to 15 residues. DNA for the CDR3: TGTGCCAGCAGTAAAACCTGGGGACTTTACAATGAGCAGTTCTTC. This sequence encodes CASSKTWGLYNEQFF.

This chain connects TRBV5-4 to TRBJ1-2; 7 nucleotides match TRBD1. Trimming removed 4 bases from V and 6 bases from J; junction bases left unmatched: 15. Germline values: CDR1 SGHNT, CDR2 YYREEE (reference sequence). The CDR3 consists of 16 residues. The CDR3 loop reads CASSGGAVGTEDGYTF. The CDR3 DNA sequence: TGTGCCAGCAGCGGGGGCGCGGTTGGGACAGAGGATGGCTACACCTTC.